These 8 T cell receptor beta chains share one sample of origin, sequenced in a study of blood T cells in healthy people across ages (dated by TCRdb to the mid-2010s). Library construction relied on 5' RACE. The instrument was an Illumina HiSeq 2500. A second PCR of about 6 to 12 cycles was run with a J-beta primer mix and a sample-barcoded 5' primer. TCRdb reprocessed the public reads (quality trimming at Q25 with fastp, clone calling with MiXCR) and kept in-frame beta chains. Each record represents a unique CDR3 protein, reported with the most common genes and DNA among its rows. In this sample the table shows hundreds of thousands of distinct CDR3 sequences, about 30% of which occur a single time. The ten largest clones represent 15% to 19% of the sample. Sequencing input: blood. Receptor source: a woman older than 75 in good health.

This clonotype was seen at least ten times. The rearrangement links TRBV7-9 to TRBJ2-7; 7 bases line up with TRBD1. Germline CDR1 reads SEHNR; CDR2 reads FQNEAQ (reference sequence). With 5 bases clipped from V and 3 bases from J, the junction kept 10 bases outside the gene matches. The CDR3 runs to 15 residues. This chain's CDR3 is CASSVDRDLIYEQYF. In DNA form, the CDR3 reads TGTGCCAGCAGCGTTGACAGGGACCTTATCTACGAGCAGTACTTC.

This clonotype was observed a handful of times. This chain connects TRBV7-8 to TRBJ2-7, with D possibly being TRBD2 (5 bases). CDR1 is SGHVS and CDR2 is FQNEAQ in the germline V gene. Trimming removed 3 bases at V and 3 bases at J, with 12 bases between. The CDR3 loop spans 14 amino acids. CDR3 coding DNA: TGTGCCAGCAGCTTGGGAGAACCGATCTACGAGCAGTACTTC. It specifies CASSLGEPIYEQYF.

V usage is TRBV9 and J usage is TRBJ2-7, with 8 bases fitting TRBD2. Germline CDR1 reads SGDLS; CDR2 reads YYNGEE. Trimming at V came to 0 bases and at J to 7 bases, leaving 6 bases not matched to a gene. This CDR3 has 14 residues. The CDR3 loop is CASSVGAGGLEQYF. In DNA, the CDR3 is TGTGCCAGCAGCGTAGGGGCGGGGGGACTTGAGCAGTACTTC. Based on the CDR3 plus reference TRBV9 and TRBJ2-7, the full variable domain is DSGVTQTPKHLITATGQRVTLRCSPRSGDLSVYWYQQSLDQGLQFLIQYYNGEERAKGNILERFSAQQFPDLHSELNLSSLELGDSALYFCASSVGAGGLEQYFGPGTRLTVT.

The V gene is TRBV29-1, the J gene TRBJ2-1; D is undetermined. Trimming stripped 6 bases from V and 10 bases from J, with 13 bases between. Per germline, CDR1 SQVTM and CDR2 ANQGSEA. The CDR3 sequence is 11 residues long. CDR3 amino acids: CSVTVSYEQFF. Written as DNA, the CDR3 is TGCAGCGTCACGGTCTCCTACGAGCAGTTCTTC.

In the case of this clonotype: A much larger clone is a single base away; this may be a read error. The rearrangement uses TRBV6-2 or TRBV6-3 and TRBJ2-6; 10 bases agree with TRBD1. This CDR3 has 18 amino acids. CDR1 is MNHEY and CDR2 is SVGEGT in the germline V gene. For the CDR3, the DNA is TGTGCCAGCAGTTACCGTCCCGGGACAGGGGTTGGGGCCAACGTCCCGACTTTC. Protein product: CASSYRPGTGVGANVPTF.

As for this clonotype: One base away lies a much larger clone, so this may be a sequencing read error. The rearrangement joins TRBV5-1 to TRBJ2-5; either TRBD1 or TRBD2 may fit D (5 bases each). Germline V gives CDR1 SGHRS, CDR2 YFSETQ. The length of the CDR3 is 16 residues. CDR3 sequence reads: CASSLAPRAGRESQYF. The CDR3 region has the DNA TGCGCCAGCAGCTTGGCCCCCAGGGCAGGGAGAGAGTCCCAGTACTTC.

This clonotype was counted at least ten times. The genes are TRBV2 and TRBJ2-1; D uncertain. V was shortened by 10 bases and J by 6 bases, with 10 bases between the two germline ends. The CDR3 consists of 11 residues. CDR1 and CDR2 from the germline V gene are SNHLY and FYNNEI. The CDR3 sequence: CATGRTNEQFF. The CDR3 DNA follows: TGTGCCACGGGCCGGACCAATGAGCAGTTCTTC.

This clonotype was observed at least ten times. The chain is built from TRBV7-3 and TRBJ2-1, with 9 bases that match TRBD2. CDR1 is SGHTA and CDR2 is FQGTGA in the germline V gene. The CDR3 is made up of 19 amino acids. The trim removed 1 base at V and 0 bases at J, leaving 10 bases unmatched. The CDR3, as DNA: TGTGCCAGCAGCTTAATCGGTAGCGGGGGCTTAAGCTCCTACAATGAGCAGTTCTTC. Encoded protein: CASSLIGSGGLSSYNEQFF.